One sample yielded the 10 T cell receptor beta chains listed below, sequenced in a study of blood T cell repertoires in COVID-19. The table came from immunoSEQ multiplex PCR; TCRdb's copy has only in-frame clones and leaves some out. Altogether 300,000 to 400,000 clones are present, around nine tenths being singletons, with the ten largest covering roughly 7.1%. The sequenced material came from peripheral blood. The receptor set was obtained from a woman aged 60-75 years with COVID-19, enrolled during active disease.

In its sample, this clone was seen many times. This chain links TRBV5-1 with TRBJ2-6; no definite D call. Trimming removed 4 bases from V and 0 bases from J, with 17 bases in between. CDR1 and CDR2 (germline): SGHRS, YFSETQ. The CDR3 covers 18 residues. The CDR3 DNA is TGCGCCAGCAGCGCCAAGACTCCAGTCCCCTCTGGGGCCAACGTCCTGACTTTC. Protein: CASSAKTPVPSGANVLTF.

This sequence joins TRBV11-3 and TRBJ2-7; D remains ambiguous. Germline V gene lookup returns CDR1 SGHNT and CDR2 YENEEA. V lost 0 bases and J lost 5, with 11 bases in between. This CDR3 spans 14 amino acids. This CDR3 is CASSLDPGWDEQYF. The CDR3 DNA reads TGTGCCAGCAGCTTAGATCCAGGTTGGGACGAGCAGTACTTC.

J is TRBJ2-7 and V is TRBV30; 7 nucleotides match TRBD2. Per germline, CDR1 GTSNPN and CDR2 SVGIG (reference sequence). J was trimmed by 5 bases and V by 2 bases; bases with no gene match: 9. The CDR3 extends over 14 amino acids. The CDR3 is CAWSPGAGSHEQYF. CDR3 bases: TGTGCCTGGAGTCCCGGAGCGGGGTCCCACGAGCAGTACTTC.

J is TRBJ2-5 and V is TRBV30; 9 bases line up with TRBD1. V shed 3 bases, J shed 4 bases, and the junction held 9 bases outside the gene matches. CDR3 length equals 15 residues. CDR1 and CDR2 (germline): GTSNPN, SVGIG (reference sequence). CDR3 bases: TGTGCCTGGAGACTGGACAGGGGCTTTGGAGAGACCCAGTACTTC. This translates into CAWRLDRGFGETQYF.

The chain combines TRBV5-1 with TRBJ2-1; the match to TRBD2 covers 11 bases. The CDR3 totals 16 residues. V dropped 4 bases and J dropped 1; count of bases not matched to a gene: 4. CDR1 and CDR2 (germline): SGHRS, YFSETQ. The CDR3 loop is CASSTIAGGSYNEQFF. DNA of the CDR3: TGCGCCAGCAGCACCATAGCGGGGGGGTCCTACAATGAGCAGTTCTTC.

This chain joins TRBV2 and TRBJ1-1; D ambiguous. Germline lookup yields CDR1 SNHLY and CDR2 FYNNEI. The V end lost 3 bases, the J end lost 6 bases, and 5 bases lay between the germline ends. This CDR3 spans 11 amino acids. The CDR3 protein is CASSERSEAFF. The CDR3 DNA reads as TGTGCCAGCAGTGAGAGATCTGAAGCTTTCTTT.

This chain uses TRBV5-6 with TRBJ1-2, with D uncertain. Germline V gene sequence: CDR1 SGHDT, CDR2 YYEEEE. Between the trimmed V and J ends, which lost 1 base and 0 bases, there was a span of 16 bases. The CDR3 is made up of 17 amino acids. The DNA of the CDR3 is TGTGCCAGCAGCTTGACAAACCATCCCTTTACTAACTATGGCTACACCTTC. This encodes CASSLTNHPFTNYGYTF.

V is TRBV5-1 and J is TRBJ2-2, with 8 bases fitting TRBD2. The CDR3 spans 15 residues. V gave up 4 bases and J gave up 7 bases; unmatched junction bases: 9. CDR1 SGHRS and CDR2 YFSETQ come from the germline V gene. CDR3 sequence: CASSLPGGAGGELFF. In nucleotides, the CDR3 is TGCGCCAGCAGCCTACCCGGGGGGGCTGGCGGGGAGCTGTTTTTT.

The chain couples TRBV10-2 to TRBJ2-5, with 12 bases aligning to TRBD2. V lost 10 bases and J lost 5; bases outside the gene matches: 5. The V gene's germline CDR1 is WSHSY and CDR2 SAAADI. This CDR3 has 13 residues. The CDR3 region has the DNA TGCGCCACCAAGACTAGCGGGGGTGAGACCCAGTACTTC. As protein: CATKTSGGETQYF.

The CDR3, as DNA: TGTGCCAGCAGCCCTCGGGACACCTCCTACGAGCAGTACTTC. It encodes CASSPRDTSYEQYF. The J gene is TRBJ2-7, the V gene TRBV7-2, with a possible D match to TRBD1 (6 bases). Germline V gene data show CDR1 as SGHTA and CDR2 as FQGNSA. The V end lost 5 bases, the J end lost 0 bases, and 11 bases lay between the germline ends. CDR3 size: 14 residues.